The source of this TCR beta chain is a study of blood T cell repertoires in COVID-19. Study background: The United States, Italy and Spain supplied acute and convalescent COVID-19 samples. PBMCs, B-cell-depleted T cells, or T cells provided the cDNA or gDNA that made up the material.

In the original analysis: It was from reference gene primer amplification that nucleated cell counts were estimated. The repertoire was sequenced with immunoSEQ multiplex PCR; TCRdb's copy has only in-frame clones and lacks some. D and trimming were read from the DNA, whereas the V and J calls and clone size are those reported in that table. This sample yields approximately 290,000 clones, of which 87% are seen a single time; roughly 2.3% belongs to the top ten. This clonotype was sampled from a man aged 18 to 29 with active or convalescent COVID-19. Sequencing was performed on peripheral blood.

This CDR3 is CASIPQGAGSSEQFF. The CDR3 coding sequence is TGTGCCAGCATCCCCCAGGGGGCCGGGTCTAGTGAGCAGTTCTTC. The chain is built from TRBV6-2 or TRBV6-3 and TRBJ2-1, with 8 bases that match TRBD1. This CDR3 is built from 15 residues. The junction had 14 bases not matched to a gene; V was cut back by 7 bases and J by 9 bases. Germline-derived CDR1 and CDR2 are MNHEY and SVGEGT.